This T cell receptor beta chain comes out of a study of response to subunit inactivated influenza vaccine. CDR3 length: 12 residues. CDR1 is DFQATT and CDR2 is SNEGSKA in the germline V gene (reference sequence). Trimming took 6 bases from V and 6 from J; bases not matched to a gene: 7. Study-level results: That few new T cells are recruited by each seasonal influenza vaccination was the authors' suggestion.

One entry per CDR3 protein, called by TCRdb with MiXCR from the RT-PCR reads. The data hold 400,000 to 550,000 distinct CDR3 sequences, with 25% observed a single time. Points on this clonotype: Its antigen remains unknown.

Material: CD4+ T cells sorted from PBMCs, obtained around 5 days after vaccination. This sequence joins TRBV20-1 and TRBJ1-1, with 7 bases lining up with TRBD1. This receptor was obtained from a man in his fifties or sixties who received an inactivated influenza vaccine. In DNA, the CDR3 is TGCAGTGCCAAAAGACAGGGTTCTGAAGCTTTCTTT. The encoded protein is CSAKRQGSEAFF.